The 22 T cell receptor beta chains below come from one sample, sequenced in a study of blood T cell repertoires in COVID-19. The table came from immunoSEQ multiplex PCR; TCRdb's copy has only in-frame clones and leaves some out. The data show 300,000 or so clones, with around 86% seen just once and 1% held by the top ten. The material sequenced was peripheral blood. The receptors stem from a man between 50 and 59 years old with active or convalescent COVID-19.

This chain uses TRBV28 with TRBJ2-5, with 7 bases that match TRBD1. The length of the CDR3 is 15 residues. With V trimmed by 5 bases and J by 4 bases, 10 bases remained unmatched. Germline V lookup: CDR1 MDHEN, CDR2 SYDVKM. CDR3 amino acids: CASSETGVVAETQYF. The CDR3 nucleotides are TGTGCCAGCAGTGAAACAGGGGTGGTCGCAGAGACCCAGTACTTC.

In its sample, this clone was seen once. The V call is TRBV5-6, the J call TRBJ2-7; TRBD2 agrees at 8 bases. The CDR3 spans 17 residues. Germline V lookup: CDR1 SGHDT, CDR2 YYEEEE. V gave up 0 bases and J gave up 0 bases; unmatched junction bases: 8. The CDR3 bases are TGTGCCAGCAGCTTGGAGGCGGGGGGCCCGTTCTCCTACGAGCAGTACTTC. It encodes CASSLEAGGPFSYEQYF.

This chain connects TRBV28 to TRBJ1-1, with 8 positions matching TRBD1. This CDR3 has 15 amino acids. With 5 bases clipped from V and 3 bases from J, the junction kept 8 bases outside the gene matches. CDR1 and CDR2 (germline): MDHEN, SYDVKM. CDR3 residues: CASSDPDREYTEAFF. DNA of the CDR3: TGTGCCAGCAGTGACCCGGACAGGGAATACACTGAAGCTTTCTTT.

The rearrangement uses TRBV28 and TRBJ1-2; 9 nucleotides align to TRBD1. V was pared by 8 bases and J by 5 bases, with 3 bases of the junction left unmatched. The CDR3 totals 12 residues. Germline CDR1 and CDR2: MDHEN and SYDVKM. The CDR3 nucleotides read TGTGCCAGCGCCGGGACAGGGTATGGCTACACCTTC. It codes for CASAGTGYGYTF.

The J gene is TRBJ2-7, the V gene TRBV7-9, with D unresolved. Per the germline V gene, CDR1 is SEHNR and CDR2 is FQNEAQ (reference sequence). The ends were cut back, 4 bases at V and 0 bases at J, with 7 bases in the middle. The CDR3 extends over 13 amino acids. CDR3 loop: CASSYGSSYEQYF. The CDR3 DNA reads TGTGCCAGCAGCTACGGTTCCTCCTACGAGCAGTACTTC.

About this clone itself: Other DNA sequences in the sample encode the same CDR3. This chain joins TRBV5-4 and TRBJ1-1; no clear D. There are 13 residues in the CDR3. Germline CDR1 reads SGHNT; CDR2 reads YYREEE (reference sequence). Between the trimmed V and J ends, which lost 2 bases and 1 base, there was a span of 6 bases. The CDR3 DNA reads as TGTGCCAGCAGCTTACCAGGGAACACTGAAGCTTTCTTT. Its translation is CASSLPGNTEAFF.

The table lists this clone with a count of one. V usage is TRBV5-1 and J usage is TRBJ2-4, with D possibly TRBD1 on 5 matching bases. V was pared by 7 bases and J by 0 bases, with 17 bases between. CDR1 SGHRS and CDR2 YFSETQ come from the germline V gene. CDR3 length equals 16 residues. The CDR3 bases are TGCGCCAGCTCTTTAACAGGCTCACTAGCCAAAAACATTCAGTACTTC. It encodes CASSLTGSLAKNIQYF.

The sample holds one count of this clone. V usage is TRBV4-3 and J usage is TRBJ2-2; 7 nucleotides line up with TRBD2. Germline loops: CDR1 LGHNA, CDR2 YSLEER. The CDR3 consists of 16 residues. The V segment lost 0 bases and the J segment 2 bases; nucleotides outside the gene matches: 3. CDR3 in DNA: TGCGCCAGCAGCCAAGAGGGCGGGGGAAACACCGGGGAGCTGTTTTTT. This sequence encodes CASSQEGGGNTGELFF.

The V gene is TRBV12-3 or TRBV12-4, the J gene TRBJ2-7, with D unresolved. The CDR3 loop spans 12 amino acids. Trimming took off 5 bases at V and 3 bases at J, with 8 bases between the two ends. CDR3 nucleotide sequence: TGTGCCAGCAGTACTCAAAGCTACGAGCAGTACTTC. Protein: CASSTQSYEQYF.

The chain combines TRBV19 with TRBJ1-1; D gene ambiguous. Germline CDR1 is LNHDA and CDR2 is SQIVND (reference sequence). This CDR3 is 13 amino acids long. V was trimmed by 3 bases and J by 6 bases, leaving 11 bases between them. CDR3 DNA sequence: TGTGCCAGTAGTATTTCGAGTTTCGCTGAAGCTTTCTTT. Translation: CASSISSFAEAFF.

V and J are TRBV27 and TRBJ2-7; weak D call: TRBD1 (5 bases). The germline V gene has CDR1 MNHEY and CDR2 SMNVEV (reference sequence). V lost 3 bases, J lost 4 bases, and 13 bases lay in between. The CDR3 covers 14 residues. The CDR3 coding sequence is TGTGCCAGCAGTTTTCGAGGACAACCTTACGAGCAGTACTTC. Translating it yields CASSFRGQPYEQYF.

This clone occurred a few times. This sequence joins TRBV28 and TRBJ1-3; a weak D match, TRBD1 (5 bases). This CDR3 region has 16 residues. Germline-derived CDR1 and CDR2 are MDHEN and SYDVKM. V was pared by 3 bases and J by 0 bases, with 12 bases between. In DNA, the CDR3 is TGTGCCAGCAGTTTGGGGCTAAGGGACTCTGGAAACACCATATATTTT. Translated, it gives CASSLGLRDSGNTIYF.

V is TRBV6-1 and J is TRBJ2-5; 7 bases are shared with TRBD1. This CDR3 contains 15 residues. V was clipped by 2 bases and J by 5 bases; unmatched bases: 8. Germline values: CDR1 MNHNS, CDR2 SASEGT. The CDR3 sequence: CASSENPRGSETQYF. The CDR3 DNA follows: TGTGCCAGCAGTGAAAACCCCAGGGGGTCTGAGACCCAGTACTTC.

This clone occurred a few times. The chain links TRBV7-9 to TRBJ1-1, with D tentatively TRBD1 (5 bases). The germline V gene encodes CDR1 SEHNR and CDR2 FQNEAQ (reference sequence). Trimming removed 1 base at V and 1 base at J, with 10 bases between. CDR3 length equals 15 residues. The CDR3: CASSLVAGPNTEAFF. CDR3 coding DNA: TGTGCCAGCAGCTTAGTCGCAGGGCCGAACACTGAAGCTTTCTTT. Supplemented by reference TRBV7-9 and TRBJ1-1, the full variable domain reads DTGVSQNPRHKITKRGQNVTFRCDPISEHNRLYWYRQTLGQGPEFLTYFQNEAQLEKSRLLSDRFSAERPKGSFSTLEIQRTEQGDSAMYLCASSLVAGPNTEAFFGQGTRLTVV.

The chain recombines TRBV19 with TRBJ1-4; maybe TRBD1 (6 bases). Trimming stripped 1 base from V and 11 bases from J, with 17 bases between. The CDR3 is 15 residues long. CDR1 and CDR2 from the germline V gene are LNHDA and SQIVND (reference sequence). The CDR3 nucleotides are TGTGCCAGTAGTATAGTTGGACAGACACAAGAGAAACTGTTTTTT. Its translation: CASSIVGQTQEKLFF.

The CDR3 loop reads CASSATGILHF. The CDR3 DNA is TGTGCCAGCAGTGCCACAGGGATCCTCCACTTT. The chain uses TRBV2 and TRBJ1-6; possibly TRBD1 for D (6 bases). CDR1 and CDR2 (germline): SNHLY, FYNNEI. CDR3 length: 11 residues. V lost 4 bases and J 15 bases, leaving 10 bases between the germline ends.

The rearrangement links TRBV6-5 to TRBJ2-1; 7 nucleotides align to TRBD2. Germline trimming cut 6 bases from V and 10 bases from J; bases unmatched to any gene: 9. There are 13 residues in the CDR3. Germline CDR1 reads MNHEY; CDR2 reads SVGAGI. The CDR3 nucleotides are TGTGCCAGCAGGGGGACTACCTTGGGGGAGCAGTTCTTC. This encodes CASRGTTLGEQFF.

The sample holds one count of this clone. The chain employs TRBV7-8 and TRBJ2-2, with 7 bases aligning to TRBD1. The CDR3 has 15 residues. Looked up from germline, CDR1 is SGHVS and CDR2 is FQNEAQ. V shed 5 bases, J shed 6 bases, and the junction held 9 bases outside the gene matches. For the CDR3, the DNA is TGTGCCAGCAGCCGAAGACAGGGTTCAGCCGGGGAGCTGTTTTTT. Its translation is CASSRRQGSAGELFF. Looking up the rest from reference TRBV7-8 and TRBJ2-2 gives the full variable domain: GAGVSQSPRYKVAKRGQDVALRCDPISGHVSLFWYQQALGQGPEFLTYFQNEAQLDKSGLPSDRFFAERPEGSVSTLKIQRTQQEDSAVYLCASSRRQGSAGELFFGEGSRLTVL.

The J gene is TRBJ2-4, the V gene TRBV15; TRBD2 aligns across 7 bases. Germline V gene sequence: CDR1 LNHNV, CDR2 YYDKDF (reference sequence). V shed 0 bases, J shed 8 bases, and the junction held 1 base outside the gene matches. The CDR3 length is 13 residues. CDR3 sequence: CATSRDAGDIQYF. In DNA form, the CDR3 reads TGTGCCACCAGCAGAGACGCGGGGGACATTCAGTACTTC.

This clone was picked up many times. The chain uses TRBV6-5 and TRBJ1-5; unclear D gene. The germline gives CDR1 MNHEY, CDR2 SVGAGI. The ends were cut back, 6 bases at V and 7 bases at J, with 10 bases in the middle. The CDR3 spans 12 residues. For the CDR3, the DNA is TGTGCCAGCAGAGGACTGCGCCAGCCCCAGCATTTT. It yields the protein CASRGLRQPQHF.

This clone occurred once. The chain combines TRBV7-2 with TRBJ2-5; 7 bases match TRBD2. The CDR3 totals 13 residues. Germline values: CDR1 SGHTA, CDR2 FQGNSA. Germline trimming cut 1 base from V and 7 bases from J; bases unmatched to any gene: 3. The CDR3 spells CASSLVTSSTQYF. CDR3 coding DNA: TGTGCCAGCAGCTTAGTGACTAGCTCGACCCAGTACTTC. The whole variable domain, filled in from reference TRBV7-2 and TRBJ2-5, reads GAGVSQSPSNKVTEKGKDVELRCDPISGHTALYWYRQSLGQGLEFLIYFQGNSAPDKSGLPSDRFSAERTGGSVSTLTIQRTQQEDSAVYLCASSLVTSSTQYFGPGTRLLVL.

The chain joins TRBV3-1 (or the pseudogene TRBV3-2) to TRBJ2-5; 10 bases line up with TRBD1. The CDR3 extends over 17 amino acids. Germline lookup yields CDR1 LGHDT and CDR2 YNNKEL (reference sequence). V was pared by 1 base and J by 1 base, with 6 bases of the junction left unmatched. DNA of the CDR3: TGTGCCAGCAGCCAAGGGTTATGGACAGGGGGCCAAGAGACCCAGTACTTC. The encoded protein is CASSQGLWTGGQETQYF.